This T cell receptor beta chain was identified during a study of response to subunit inactivated influenza vaccine (dated by TCRdb to 2016 to 2019). Notes on the research overall: Deep quantitative T cell receptor repertoire profiling was used in the study to track responses to a trivalent subunit inactivated influenza vaccine. The study at large found these results: The authors suggested that each seasonal influenza vaccination may recruit only a limited number of new T cells.

The library was made by RT-PCR. Sequenced using an Illumina HiSeq 2500. TCRdb reprocessing: public reads trimmed at Q25 with fastp, clones called with MiXCR, in-frame beta chains kept. Rows matching on CDR3 protein sequence are summarized as one entry with the most common DNA and genes. In this sample the table shows approximately 480,000 distinct CDR3 sequences, approximately 11% of which occur a single time. Less than 15% of the sample rests with the top ten. The CDR3 sequence holds 14 residues, the cysteine and phenylalanine included. Only the CDR3 DNA stays, 42 bases, in frame from base 1. V lost 3 bases and J lost 5 bases; the stretch between them is 11 bases long. CDR1 and CDR2 (DFQATT, SNEGSKA) derive from the germline V gene (reference sequence). This clonotype was seen repeatedly, ten times or more. Its target antigen remains unknown. No base quality information exists; no much larger clone differs at one position.

The intended sense of this specimen's time point label: 40 to 45 days after influenza vaccine administration. Specimen: PBMCs from blood, collected more than 35 days after vaccination. This chain is built from TRBV20-1 and TRBJ1-6, with TRBD1 as a weak D call on 5 bases. The TCR sequence derives from a man aged 45-60 years who received an inactivated influenza vaccine. Donor details come from another sample of the same person, matched by shared clones. The CDR3 protein is CSASYGHNNSPLHF. The bases are TGCAGTGCTAGCTACGGACACAATAATTCACCCCTCCACTTT.